The 32 T cell receptor beta chains given below trace back to one sample, sequenced in a study of T-cell reconstitution after alpha-beta-depleted transplantation in children listed by TCRdb under 2016. The sample's time point label is to be understood as: day 60 (about 2 months) after transplantation. The treatment or condition label on this specimen signifies: allogeneic hematopoietic cell transplantation with graft depleted of TCRalphabeta T cells and CD19 B cells. The protocol used for the library was PCR. Sequencing used an Illumina HiSeq 2500. Molecular barcoding was employed in the preparation of TCR libraries, with unique molecular identifiers being used to normalize TCRbeta repertoire quantification. TCRdb applied fastp at Q25 and MiXCR to the public reads, then kept only in-frame beta chains. Every distinct CDR3 protein forms one entry, paired with its most common genes and DNA. The sample includes roughly 20,000 distinct CDR3 sequences, with 10% to 15% observed a single time. Jointly, the top ten make up around 35% of the sample.

The sequenced sample was PBMCs, mostly from graft donor cells, obtained 60 days after TCRalphabeta/CD19-depleted stem cell transplant. The receptor source for this set is a female patient between 2 and 10 years old who had a stem cell transplant for congenital amegakaryocytic thrombocytopenia, so the T cells may come from the graft donor.

This clonotype was recorded at least ten times. The genes are TRBV6-5 and TRBJ2-5, with TRBD2 matching 7 bases. The V and J ends lost 2 bases and 2 bases, in that order; junction bases with no gene match: 11. The V gene's germline CDR1 is MNHEY and CDR2 SVGAGI. The CDR3 runs to 17 residues. The CDR3 DNA sequence: TGTGCCAGCAGTTACGAAACAGCGGGAAGGAGTCAAGAGACCCAGTACTTC. The encoded protein is CASSYETAGRSQETQYF.

This clonotype was detected many times. The genes are TRBV11-2 and TRBJ2-7, with 7 bases fitting TRBD2. V gave up 5 bases and J gave up 0 bases; unmatched junction bases: 16. Germline lookup yields CDR1 SGHAT and CDR2 FQNNGV. This CDR3 has 18 residues. The CDR3 loop reads CASSHRRTSASSSYEQYF. CDR3 sequence (DNA): TGTGCCAGCAGCCACCGAAGAACTAGCGCCTCGAGCTCCTACGAGCAGTACTTC. Complete variable domain (other parts from reference TRBV11-2 and TRBJ2-7): EAGVAQSPRYKIIEKRQSVAFWCNPISGHATLYWYQQILGQGPKLLIQFQNNGVVDDSQLPKDRFSAERLKGVDSTLKIQPAKLEDSAVYLCASSHRRTSASSSYEQYFGPGTRLTVT.

In this sample, this clonotype turned up many times. The rearrangement joins TRBV3-1 to TRBJ2-3; no reliable D call. Trimming removed 4 bases from V and 6 bases from J, with 11 bases in between. Germline V lookup: CDR1 LGHDT, CDR2 YNNKEL (reference sequence). The CDR3 contains 13 residues. The CDR3 DNA reads as TGTGCCAGCAGCCCCGCAGGCTGGGATACGCAGTATTTT. This gives the protein CASSPAGWDTQYF.

This clonotype was picked up many times. The chain uses TRBV27 and TRBJ2-2, with no clear D. Between the trimmed V and J ends, which lost 1 base and 14 bases, there was a span of 23 bases. The CDR3 spans 16 residues. Germline V CDR1 and CDR2: MNHEY, SMNVEV (reference sequence). CDR3 bases: TGTGCCAGCAGTTTATTTTTCTCTTTCCCGGCAGCTCGACTGTTTTTT. It yields the protein CASSLFFSFPAARLFF.

There are many counts of this clonotype. The chain combines TRBV12-3 or TRBV12-4 with TRBJ1-1; D uncertain. This CDR3 region has 11 residues. V was shortened by 2 bases and J by 7 bases, with 5 bases between the two germline ends. In DNA form, the CDR3 reads TGTGCCAGCAGTTTACCAGATGAAGCTTTCTTT. Translating it yields CASSLPDEAFF.

This clonotype was observed at least ten times. The chain carries TRBV7-8 and TRBJ2-7, with 7 bases identical to TRBD1. Germline trimming cut 2 bases from V and 2 bases from J; bases unmatched to any gene: 3. The CDR3 has 14 residues. The germline V gene encodes CDR1 SGHVS and CDR2 FQNEAQ. DNA for the CDR3: TGTGCCAGCAGCTTAAAGGGGACAGCCTACGAGCAGTACTTC. It codes for CASSLKGTAYEQYF. The complete variable domain, with remaining parts taken from reference TRBV7-8 and TRBJ2-7, reads GAGVSQSPRYKVAKRGQDVALRCDPISGHVSLFWYQQALGQGPEFLTYFQNEAQLDKSGLPSDRFFAERPEGSVSTLKIQRTQQEDSAVYLCASSLKGTAYEQYFGPGTRLTVT.

This clonotype has at least ten counts. This chain joins TRBV5-1 and TRBJ2-1, with unresolved D. Per the germline V gene, CDR1 is SGHRS and CDR2 is YFSETQ. V was shortened by 1 base and J by 9 bases, with 8 bases between the two germline ends. CDR3 size: 12 residues. CDR3: CASSLKAGEQFF. The CDR3 region has the DNA TGCGCCAGCAGCTTGAAGGCTGGTGAGCAGTTCTTC.

The sample holds many counts of this clonotype. This chain joins TRBV12-3 or TRBV12-4 and TRBJ2-2, with D perhaps matching TRBD1 (5 bases). Deletions cut 9 bases from V and 4 bases from J, with 12 bases between. This CDR3 has 13 amino acids. The DNA for the CDR3 is TGTGCCAGTCCTAGGCAGGGCACCGGGGAGCTGTTTTTT. Translated, it gives CASPRQGTGELFF.

This clonotype appeared many times. The genes are TRBV5-1 and TRBJ2-7, with 9 bases lining up with TRBD1. This CDR3 comprises 15 residues. The V gene's germline CDR1 is SGHRS and CDR2 YFSETQ. V gave up 4 bases and J gave up 5 bases; unmatched junction bases: 10. In DNA form, the CDR3 reads TGCGCCAGCAGCCCACAGGGGGCCGGGGTCCACGAGCAGTACTTC. Amino acids: CASSPQGAGVHEQYF.

Ten or more counts support this clonotype. DNA of the CDR3: TGCGCCAGCAGCCGCCGAGGGGGCGCCGGCTATGGCTACACCTTC. Translating it yields CASSRRGGAGYGYTF. The chain recombines TRBV4-1 with TRBJ1-2; 7 nucleotides line up with TRBD1. Germline CDR1 reads MGHRA; CDR2 reads YSYEKL. V lost 4 bases and J lost 4; bases outside the gene matches: 9. The CDR3 is 15 amino acids.

This clonotype appeared many times. The genes are TRBV11-1 and TRBJ1-1, with 9 bases fitting TRBD1. Germline V gene lookup returns CDR1 SGHAT and CDR2 FQDESV (reference sequence). CDR3 length equals 18 residues. V gave up 3 bases and J gave up 1 base; unmatched junction bases: 12. For the CDR3, the DNA is TGTGCCAGCAGCTTCCGACCGGTGGGACAGGGATCGAACACTGAAGCTTTCTTT. Translated, it gives CASSFRPVGQGSNTEAFF.

This clonotype was seen repeatedly, ten times or more. The chain uses TRBV6-5 and TRBJ2-6; D could derive from TRBD1 or TRBD2 (5 bases each). Trimming took 2 bases from V and 4 from J, leaving 9 bases between them. Germline V gene lookup returns CDR1 MNHEY and CDR2 SVGAGI. The CDR3 spans 15 residues. This chain's CDR3 is CASSYGGSGANVLTF. The CDR3 DNA is TGTGCCAGCAGTTACGGGGGTAGCGGGGCCAACGTCCTGACTTTC.

This clonotype has just one count. This may come from a read error, since a much larger clone is one base off. This chain joins TRBV7-8 and TRBJ2-1; D possibly matches TRBD1 or TRBD2 (6 bases each). Trimming removed 1 base at V and 3 bases at J, with 10 bases between. The CDR3 totals 15 residues. Per germline, CDR1 SGHVS and CDR2 FQNEAQ. CDR3 loop: CASSLVEGDYNEQFF. DNA for the CDR3: TGTGCCAGCAGCTTAGTGGAGGGGGACTACAATGAGCAGTTCTTC.

The CDR3 here is CARSLGGWHEQFF. The CDR3 DNA reads as TGTGCCAGAAGCTTGGGGGGGTGGCATGAGCAGTTCTTC. The chain is built from TRBV5-3 and TRBJ2-1; D is possibly TRBD1 or TRBD2 (5 bases each). TRBV5-3 has ORF status, its function being uncertain. Trimming left V 0 bases short and J 8 bases short, with 9 bases between. The CDR3 totals 13 residues.

This clonotype was found many times. The gene calls are TRBV2 and TRBJ1-2; D gene uncertain. CDR1 is SNHLY and CDR2 is FYNNEI in the germline V gene. The CDR3 runs to 14 residues. V was cut by 2 bases and J by 7 bases, with 14 bases left in between. The CDR3 sequence is CASSEPSRFSGYTF. The CDR3 DNA sequence: TGTGCCAGCAGTGAACCCAGTCGGTTTAGTGGCTACACCTTC.

This clonotype was seen repeatedly, ten times or more. The chain couples TRBV6-1 to TRBJ2-7; D gene uncertain. Looked up from germline, CDR1 is MNHNS and CDR2 is SASEGT. This CDR3 contains 15 residues. Trimming pared 6 bases from V and 2 bases from J, leaving 17 bases between. The chain's CDR3 is CASSRRRAPTYEQYF. The CDR3 DNA reads as TGTGCCAGCAGCCGCCGGAGAGCGCCAACCTACGAGCAGTACTTC.

On this clonotype: One junction end does not reproduce the germline sequence, and a read error may be involved. This rearrangement joins TRBV12-3 or TRBV12-4 to TRBJ2-1, with TRBD2 matching 9 bases. This CDR3 is 19 amino acids long. Here the CDR3 reads CAISFISFIGAGGRNEQFF. The CDR3, as DNA: TGTGCCATCAGTTTTATTTCATTTATTGGAGCGGGAGGTCGCAATGAGCAGTTCTTC.

This clonotype occurred many times. CDR3 DNA sequence: TGCGCCAGCAGTGAGCCCGCGGCTAGCGGGAGCAATGAGCAGTTCTTC. Protein: CASSEPAASGSNEQFF. This chain joins TRBV10-2 and TRBJ2-1; 10 bases match TRBD2. Germline CDR1 reads WSHSY; CDR2 reads SAAADI. Trimming removed 2 bases from V and 6 bases from J; junction bases left unmatched: 7. There are 16 residues in the CDR3.

This clonotype has at least ten counts. The gene calls are TRBV7-2 and TRBJ1-4, with D unresolved. The V and J ends lost 5 bases and 0 bases respectively, with 7 bases between them. Germline V gene lookup returns CDR1 SGHTA and CDR2 FQGNSA. This CDR3 is built from 14 residues. The CDR3 region has the DNA TGTGCCAGCAGCGTGGTAGCAACTAATGAAAAACTGTTTTTT. It specifies CASSVVATNEKLFF.

This clonotype was counted ten times or more. The chain links TRBV15 to TRBJ1-5; D ambiguous. From germline, CDR1 is LNHNV and CDR2 YYDKDF (reference sequence). The CDR3 length is 12 residues. Trimming left V 5 bases short and J 12 bases short, with 14 bases between. The CDR3 DNA follows: TGTGCCACCAGCCAGCGTGATCAGTTCCAGCATTTT. Translated: CATSQRDQFQHF.

This clonotype was detected ten times or more. This chain links TRBV6-1 with TRBJ2-7, with 8 nucleotides matching TRBD1. CDR3 length: 14 amino acids. Trimming took 11 bases from V and 4 from J; bases not matched to a gene: 13. Germline CDR1 and CDR2: MNHNS and SASEGT. CDR3 residues: CASGIGTGDYEQYF. CDR3 nucleotide sequence: TGTGCCTCGGGAATTGGGACAGGTGATTACGAGCAGTACTTC.

In its sample, this clonotype was seen many times. This sequence joins TRBV5-1 and TRBJ2-7, with D tentatively TRBD1 (5 bases). The CDR3 length is 14 residues. Trimming took off 0 bases at V and 1 base at J, with 8 bases between the two ends. Germline V CDR1 and CDR2: SGHRS, YFSETQ. CDR3 sequence: CASSLGGGSYEQYF. As DNA, the CDR3 is TGCGCCAGCAGCTTGGGGGGCGGATCCTACGAGCAGTACTTC.

Concerning this clonotype itself: The junction differs from germline at one of its ends, possibly a read error. The rearrangement links TRBV7-3 to TRBJ2-1; the D is unclear. Looked up from germline, CDR1 is SGHTA and CDR2 is FQGTGA. This CDR3 has 13 amino acids. The CDR3 here is CASSLTLSNAQFF. As DNA, the CDR3 is TGTGCCAGCAGCTTAACTTTGAGTAATGCGCAGTTCTTC.

This clonotype was detected many times. The chain uses TRBV4-1 and TRBJ2-1, with 10 bases matching TRBD2. The CDR3 has 15 amino acids. The J segment lost 7 bases and the V segment lost 1 base, leaving 4 bases of the junction unmatched. Germline V gives CDR1 MGHRA, CDR2 YSYEKL. CDR3 sequence: CASSQASGRGNEQFF. CDR3 coding DNA: TGCGCCAGCAGCCAAGCGAGCGGGAGGGGTAATGAGCAGTTCTTC.

There are many counts of this clonotype. This sequence joins TRBV29-1 and TRBJ1-4; no clear D. V was clipped by 5 bases and J by 6 bases, with 7 bases between them. Germline CDR1 is SQVTM and CDR2 is ANQGSEA. The CDR3 totals 11 residues. The CDR3 coding sequence is TGCAGCGTTAGGCCAGATGAAAAACTGTTTTTT. It specifies CSVRPDEKLFF.

This clonotype was detected ten times or more. This CDR3 reads CATSRDLSAGWQTQYF. In DNA form, the CDR3 reads TGTGCCACCAGCAGAGACTTATCCGCAGGGTGGCAGACCCAGTACTTC. The chain is built from TRBV15 and TRBJ2-5; D is perhaps TRBD1 (5 bases). V was cut by 0 bases and J by 6 bases, with 17 bases left in between. The length of the CDR3 is 16 residues. Looked up from germline, CDR1 is LNHNV and CDR2 is YYDKDF (reference sequence).

This clonotype was counted at least ten times. The rearrangement uses TRBV10-2 and TRBJ1-5, with 9 positions matching TRBD1. The CDR3 covers 15 residues. The V and J ends lost 8 bases and 4 bases, in that order; junction bases with no gene match: 9. CDR1 is WSHSY, CDR2 SAAADI, per germline. CDR3 DNA: TGCGCCAGCGGAACAGGGGGCGCGGGGAATCAGCCCCAGCATTTT. This sequence encodes CASGTGGAGNQPQHF.

The sample holds many counts of this clonotype. The chain carries TRBV14 and TRBJ2-5; D is uncertain. The CDR3 totals 12 residues. Germline values: CDR1 SGHDN, CDR2 FVKESK. The V end lost 0 bases, the J end lost 5 bases, and 4 bases lay between the germline ends. CDR3 nucleotide sequence: TGTGCCAGCAGCCAAGATTGGGAGACCCAGTACTTC. It encodes CASSQDWETQYF.

The gene calls are TRBV9 and TRBJ2-1; either TRBD1 or TRBD2 may supply D (5 bases each). The CDR3 runs 14 residues. Germline V CDR1 and CDR2: SGDLS, YYNGEE. Trimming pared 0 bases from V and 5 bases from J, leaving 9 bases between. CDR3 in DNA: TGTGCCAGCAGCGTAGAAACGGGACACAATGAGCAGTTCTTC. As protein: CASSVETGHNEQFF.

In this sample, this clonotype turned up once. The gene calls are TRBV7-6 and TRBJ1-6; D might be TRBD1 (6 bases). V lost 3 bases to trimming and J lost 14 bases, with 11 bases between them. Looked up from germline, CDR1 is SGHVS and CDR2 is FNYEAQ. The CDR3 is 12 amino acids. The CDR3 reads CASSFITGTLHF. The CDR3 nucleotides read TGTGCCAGCAGCTTTATAACAGGGACCCTCCACTTT.

This clonotype has a count of ten or more. The genes are TRBV20-1 and TRBJ2-5; perhaps D is TRBD1 or TRBD2 (5 bases each). Germline values: CDR1 DFQATT, CDR2 SNEGSKA (reference sequence). This CDR3 has 14 amino acids. Trimming took 3 bases from V and 3 from J, leaving 14 bases between them. The chain's CDR3 is CSARAYGAEETQYF. CDR3 coding DNA: TGCAGTGCTAGGGCATACGGGGCCGAAGAGACCCAGTACTTC.

This clonotype was observed at least ten times. The rearrangement uses TRBV5-1 and TRBJ2-7, with 7 bases matching TRBD1. The CDR3 consists of 14 residues. From germline, CDR1 is SGHRS and CDR2 YFSETQ. V shed 2 bases and J 2 bases; nucleotides not matched to a gene: 4. The CDR3 nucleotides are TGCGCCAGCAGCTTCCCGGGACAGACCTACGAGCAGTACTTC. This translates into CASSFPGQTYEQYF. The full variable domain, in which reference TRBV5-1 and TRBJ2-7 provide the parts outside the CDR3, is KAGVTQTPRYLIKTRGQQVTLSCSPISGHRSVSWYQQTPGQGLQFLFEYFSETQRNKGNFPGRFSGRQFSNSRSEMNVSTLELGDSALYLCASSFPGQTYEQYFGPGTRLTVT.